This entry describes one T cell receptor beta chain. What it binds is not known. This entry comes from a study of CD8+ T cells in alopecia areata. Overall study findings and caveats: Lesional tissue from the scalp (especially in alopecia totalis/universalis) showed higher clonality than normal scalp.

The V gene's germline CDR1 is SGDLS and CDR2 YYNGEE. The V end lost 0 bases, the J end lost 4 bases, and 8 bases lay between the germline ends. This CDR3 contains 14 residues. Extracted from the samples, RNA was reverse transcribed into cDNA to serve as the sequencing template. TCRdb keeps only in-frame clones here, not all; method: immunoSEQ multiplex PCR. The sample gives some 160,000 clones, 62% of which show up once; 35% to 40% is in the top ten. The chain joins TRBV9 to TRBJ2-1; no reliable D call. Sequenced material: CD8+ T cells sorted from blood. The clonotype comes from a human donor in good health. This chain's CDR3 is CASSVGGDYNEQFF. CDR3 sequence (DNA): TGTGCCAGCAGCGTAGGAGGTGATTACAATGAGCAGTTCTTC. The variable domain in full, completed from reference TRBV9 and TRBJ2-1, reads DSGVTQTPKHLITATGQRVTLRCSPRSGDLSVYWYQQSLDQGLQFLIQYYNGEERAKGNILERFSAQQFPDLHSELNLSSLELGDSALYFCASSVGGDYNEQFFGPGTRLTVL.